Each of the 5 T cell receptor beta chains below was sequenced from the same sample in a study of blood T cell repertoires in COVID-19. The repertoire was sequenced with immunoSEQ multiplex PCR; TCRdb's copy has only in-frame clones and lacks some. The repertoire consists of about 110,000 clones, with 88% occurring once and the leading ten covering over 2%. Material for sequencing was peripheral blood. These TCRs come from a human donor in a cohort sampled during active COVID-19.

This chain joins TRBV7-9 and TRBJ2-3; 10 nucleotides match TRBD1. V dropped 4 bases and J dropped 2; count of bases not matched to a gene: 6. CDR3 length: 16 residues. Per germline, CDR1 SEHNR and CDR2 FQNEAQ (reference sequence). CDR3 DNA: TGTGCCAGCAGCTCCTCGGGACAGGGGTTCACAGATACGCAGTATTTT. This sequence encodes CASSSSGQGFTDTQYF. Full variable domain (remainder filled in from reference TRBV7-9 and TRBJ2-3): DTGVSQNPRHKITKRGQNVTFRCDPISEHNRLYWYRQTLGQGPEFLTYFQNEAQLEKSRLLSDRFSAERPKGSFSTLEIQRTEQGDSAMYLCASSSSGQGFTDTQYFGPGTRLTVL.

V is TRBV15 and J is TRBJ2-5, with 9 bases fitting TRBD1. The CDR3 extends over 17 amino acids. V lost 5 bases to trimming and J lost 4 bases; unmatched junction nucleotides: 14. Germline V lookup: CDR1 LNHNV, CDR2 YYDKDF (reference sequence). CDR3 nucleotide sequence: TGTGCCACCAGCGGGACAGGGTCCGTTCCCCGTGGAGAGACCCAGTACTTC. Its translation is CATSGTGSVPRGETQYF.

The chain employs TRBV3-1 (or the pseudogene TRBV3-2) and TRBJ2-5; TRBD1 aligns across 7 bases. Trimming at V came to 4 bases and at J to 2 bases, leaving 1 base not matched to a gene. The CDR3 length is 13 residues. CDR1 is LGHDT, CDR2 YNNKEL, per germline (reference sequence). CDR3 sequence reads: CASSRDRQETQYF. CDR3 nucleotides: TGTGCCAGCAGCCGGGACAGACAAGAGACCCAGTACTTC.

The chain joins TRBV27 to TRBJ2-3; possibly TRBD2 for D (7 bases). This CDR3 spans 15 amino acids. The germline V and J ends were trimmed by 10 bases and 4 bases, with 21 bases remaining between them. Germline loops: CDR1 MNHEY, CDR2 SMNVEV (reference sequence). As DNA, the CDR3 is TGTGCCACTCAAGACTGGGGGGGGCTTGCAGATACGCAGTATTTT. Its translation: CATQDWGGLADTQYF.

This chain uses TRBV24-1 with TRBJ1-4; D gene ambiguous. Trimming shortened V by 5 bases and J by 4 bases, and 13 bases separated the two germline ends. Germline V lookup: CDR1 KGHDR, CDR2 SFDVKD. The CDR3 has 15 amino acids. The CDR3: CATSAVGGLNEKLFF. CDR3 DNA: TGTGCCACCAGTGCAGTTGGAGGGCTTAATGAAAAACTGTTTTTT.